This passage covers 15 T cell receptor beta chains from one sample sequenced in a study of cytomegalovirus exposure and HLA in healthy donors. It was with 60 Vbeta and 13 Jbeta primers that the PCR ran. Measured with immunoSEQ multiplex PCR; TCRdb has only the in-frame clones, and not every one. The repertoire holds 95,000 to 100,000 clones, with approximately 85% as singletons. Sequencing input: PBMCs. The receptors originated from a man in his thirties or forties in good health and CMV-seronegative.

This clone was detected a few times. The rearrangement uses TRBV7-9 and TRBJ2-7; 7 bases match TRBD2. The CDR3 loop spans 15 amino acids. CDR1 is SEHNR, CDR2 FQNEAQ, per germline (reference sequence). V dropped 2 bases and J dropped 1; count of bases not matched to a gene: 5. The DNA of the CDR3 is TGTGCCAGCAGCTTACAGGGAGGGGAATCCTACGAGCAGTACTTC. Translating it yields CASSLQGGESYEQYF.

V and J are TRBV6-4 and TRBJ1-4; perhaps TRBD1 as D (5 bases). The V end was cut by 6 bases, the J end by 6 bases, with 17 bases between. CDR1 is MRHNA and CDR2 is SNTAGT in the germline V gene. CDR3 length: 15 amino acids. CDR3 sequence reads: CASSPGGGAHEKLFF. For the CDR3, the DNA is TGTGCCAGCAGCCCGGGGGGAGGGGCGCATGAAAAACTGTTTTTT.

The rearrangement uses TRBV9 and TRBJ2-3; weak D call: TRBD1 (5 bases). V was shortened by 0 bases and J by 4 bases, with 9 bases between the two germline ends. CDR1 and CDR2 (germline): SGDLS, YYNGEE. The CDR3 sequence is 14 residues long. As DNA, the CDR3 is TGTGCCAGCAGCGTAGCTTTGACAGCAGATACGCAGTATTTT. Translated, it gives CASSVALTADTQYF.

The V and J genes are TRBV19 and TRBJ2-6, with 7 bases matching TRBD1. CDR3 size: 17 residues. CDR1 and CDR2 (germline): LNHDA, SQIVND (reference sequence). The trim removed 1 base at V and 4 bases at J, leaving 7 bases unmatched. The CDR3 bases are TGTGCCAGTAGTATAGGACAGGGATTAGCAGGGGCCAACGTCCTGACTTTC. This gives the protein CASSIGQGLAGANVLTF.

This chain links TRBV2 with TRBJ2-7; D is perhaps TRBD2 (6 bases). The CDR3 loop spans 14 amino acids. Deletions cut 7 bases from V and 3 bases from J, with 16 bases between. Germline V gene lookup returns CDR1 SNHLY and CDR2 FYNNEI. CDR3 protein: CASTSRRDGYEQYF. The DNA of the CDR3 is TGTGCCAGCACTTCCCGGCGGGACGGCTACGAGCAGTACTTC.

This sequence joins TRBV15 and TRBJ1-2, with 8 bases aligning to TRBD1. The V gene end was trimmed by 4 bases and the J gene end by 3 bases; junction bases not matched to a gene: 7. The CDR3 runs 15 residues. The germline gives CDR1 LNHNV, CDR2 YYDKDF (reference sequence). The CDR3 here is CATSTKGQGHYGYTF. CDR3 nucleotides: TGTGCCACCAGCACCAAAGGACAGGGCCACTATGGCTACACCTTC.

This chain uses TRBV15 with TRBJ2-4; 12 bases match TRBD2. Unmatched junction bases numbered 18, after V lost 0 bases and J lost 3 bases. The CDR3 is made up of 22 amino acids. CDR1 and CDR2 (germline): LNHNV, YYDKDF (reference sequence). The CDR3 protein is CATSRDLAASGRVGFVKNIQYF. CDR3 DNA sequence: TGTGCCACCAGCAGAGATTTGGCGGCTAGCGGGAGGGTGGGGTTTGTCAAAAACATTCAGTACTTC.

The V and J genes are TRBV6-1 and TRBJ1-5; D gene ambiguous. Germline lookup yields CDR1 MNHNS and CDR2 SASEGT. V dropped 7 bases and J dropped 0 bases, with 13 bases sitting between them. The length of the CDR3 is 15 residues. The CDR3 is CASTPWSYSNQPQHF. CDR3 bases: TGTGCCAGCACGCCTTGGAGTTATAGCAATCAGCCCCAGCATTTT.

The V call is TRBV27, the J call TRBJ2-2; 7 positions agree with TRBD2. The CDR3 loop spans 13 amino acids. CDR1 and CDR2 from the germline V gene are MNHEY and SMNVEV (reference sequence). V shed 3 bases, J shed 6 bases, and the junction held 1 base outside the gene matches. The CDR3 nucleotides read TGTGCCAGCAGTTTCGGACTAGCCGGGGAGCTGTTTTTT. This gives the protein CASSFGLAGELFF.

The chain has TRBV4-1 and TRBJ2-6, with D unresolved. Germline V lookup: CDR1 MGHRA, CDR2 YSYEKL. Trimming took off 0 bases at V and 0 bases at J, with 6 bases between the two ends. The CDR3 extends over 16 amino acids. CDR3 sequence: CASSQDSPSGANVLTF. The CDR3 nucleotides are TGCGCCAGCAGCCAAGATTCTCCCTCTGGGGCCAACGTCCTGACTTTC.

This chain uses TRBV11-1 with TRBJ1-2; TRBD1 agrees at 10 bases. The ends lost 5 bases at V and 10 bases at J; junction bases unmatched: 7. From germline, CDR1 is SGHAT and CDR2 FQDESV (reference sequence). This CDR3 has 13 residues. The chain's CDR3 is CASSLGQGKVYTF. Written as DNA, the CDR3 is TGTGCCAGCAGCCTGGGACAGGGGAAAGTCTACACCTTC. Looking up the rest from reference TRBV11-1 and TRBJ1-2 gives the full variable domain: EAEVAQSPRYKITEKSQAVAFWCDPISGHATLYWYRQILGQGPELLVQFQDESVVDDSQLPKDRFSAERLKGVDSTLKIQPAELGDSAMYLCASSLGQGKVYTFGSGTRLTVV.

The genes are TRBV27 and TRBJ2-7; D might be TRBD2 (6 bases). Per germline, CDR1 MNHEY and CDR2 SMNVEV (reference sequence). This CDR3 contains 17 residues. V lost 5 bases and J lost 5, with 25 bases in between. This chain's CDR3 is CASSPLGGVSPKNEQYF. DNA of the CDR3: TGTGCCAGCAGTCCCTTGGGGGGTGTCAGCCCAAAAAACGAGCAGTACTTC.

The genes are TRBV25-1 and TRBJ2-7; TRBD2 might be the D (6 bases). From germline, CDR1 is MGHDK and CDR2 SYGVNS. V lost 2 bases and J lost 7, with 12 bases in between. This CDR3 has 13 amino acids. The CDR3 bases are TGTGCCAGCAGTGAAGGCGGGGCTAGAGAGCAGTACTTC. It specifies CASSEGGAREQYF.

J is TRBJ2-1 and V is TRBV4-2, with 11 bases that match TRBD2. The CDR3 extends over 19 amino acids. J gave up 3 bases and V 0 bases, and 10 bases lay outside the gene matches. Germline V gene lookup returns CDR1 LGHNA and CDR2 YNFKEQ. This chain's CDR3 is CASSQDHPGLAGGYNEQFF. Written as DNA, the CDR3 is TGTGCCAGCAGCCAAGACCACCCCGGTCTAGCGGGGGGCTACAATGAGCAGTTCTTC.

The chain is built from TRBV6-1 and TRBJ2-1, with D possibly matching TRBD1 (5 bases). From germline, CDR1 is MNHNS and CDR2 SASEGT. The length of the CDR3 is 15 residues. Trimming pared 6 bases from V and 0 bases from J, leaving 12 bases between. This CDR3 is CASRGALSSYNEQFF. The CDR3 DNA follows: TGTGCCAGCAGAGGGGCCCTGAGCTCCTACAATGAGCAGTTCTTC.